These 17 T cell receptor beta chains were all obtained from the same sample, sequenced in a study of T cells after yellow fever vaccination. TCRdb re-called the 5' RACE reads through MiXCR, storing one row per CDR3 protein. The sample has about 220,000 distinct CDR3 sequences; roughly 3% are singletons. Sample: CD4+ T cells sorted from PBMCs, taken 10 days after the yellow fever booster vaccination. The receptors originated from a man in his late teens or twenties who received the YFV17D yellow fever vaccine.

This clonotype has a count of ten or more. V is TRBV11-2 and J is TRBJ2-5; 10 bases align to TRBD2. The CDR3 contains 16 residues. CDR1 is SGHAT and CDR2 is FQNNGV in the germline V gene. With 5 bases clipped from V and 2 bases from J, the junction kept 8 bases outside the gene matches. As DNA, the CDR3 is TGTGCCAGCAGCCCATACCAACTAGCGGGGCAAGAGACCCAGTACTTC. Its translation: CASSPYQLAGQETQYF.

This clonotype was counted many times. This chain links TRBV28 with TRBJ2-2; D is unresolved. V shed 7 bases and J shed 4 bases, with 10 bases lying between them. The CDR3 is 13 amino acids. Germline CDR1 reads MDHEN; CDR2 reads SYDVKM. The CDR3 here is CASTQWGTGELFF. The CDR3 DNA follows: TGTGCCAGCACCCAGTGGGGCACCGGGGAGCTGTTTTTT.

This clonotype was seen more than once but under ten times. J is TRBJ1-6 and V is TRBV5-6; no firm D call. CDR1 is SGHDT, CDR2 YYEEEE, per germline. This CDR3 region has 14 residues. Trimming took off 6 bases at V and 8 bases at J, with 15 bases between the two ends. The CDR3 DNA is TGTGCCAGCACCCGGCGTGAGGGAGATTCACCCCTCCACTTT. Translating it yields CASTRREGDSPLHF.

The chain combines TRBV5-4 with TRBJ2-5; no clear D gene. Looked up from germline, CDR1 is SGHNT and CDR2 is YYREEE (reference sequence). Trimming removed 5 bases at V and 5 bases at J, with 19 bases between. This CDR3 is built from 15 residues. DNA for the CDR3: TGTGCCAGCAGACGATTCGGTGAACTTACTGAGACCCAGTACTTC. As protein: CASRRFGELTETQYF. The full variable domain, rest sourced from reference TRBV5-4 and TRBJ2-5, is ETGVTQSPTHLIKTRGQQVTLRCSSQSGHNTVSWYQQALGQGPQFIFQYYREEENGRGNFPPRFSGLQFPNYSSELNVNALELDDSALYLCASRRFGELTETQYFGPGTRLLVL.

This clonotype was detected many times. The chain combines TRBV20-1 with TRBJ2-3; the D is unclear. Germline assignment: CDR1 DFQATT and CDR2 SNEGSKA (reference sequence). The CDR3 totals 13 residues. Written as DNA, the CDR3 is TGCAGAGCTCTGGGGTTTAGCACAGATACGCAGTATTTT. The encoded protein is CRALGFSTDTQYF.

The chain links TRBV11-3 to TRBJ2-1; possibly TRBD1 for D (6 bases). The CDR3 sequence is 15 residues long. V was trimmed by 3 bases and J by 6 bases, leaving 15 bases between them. The germline gives CDR1 SGHNT, CDR2 YENEEA. The chain's CDR3 is CASSFTGTLSNEQFF. The CDR3 region has the DNA TGTGCCAGCAGCTTCACAGGGACCCTTTCCAATGAGCAGTTCTTC.

This rearrangement joins TRBV5-6 to TRBJ2-7, with 7 bases matching TRBD1. Trimming at V came to 4 bases and at J to 4 bases, leaving 11 bases not matched to a gene. CDR3 size: 15 residues. Looked up from germline, CDR1 is SGHDT and CDR2 is YYEEEE. CDR3 sequence (DNA): TGTGCCAGCAGCCGGCGACAGGGCGGATGGTACGAGCAGTACGTC. This sequence encodes CASSRRQGGWYEQYV.

This clonotype was seen many times. This chain connects TRBV5-6 to TRBJ2-5; TRBD2 might be the D (5 bases). Germline CDR1 reads SGHDT; CDR2 reads YYEEEE. The CDR3 contains 14 residues. V lost 0 bases to trimming and J lost 5 bases, with 11 bases between them. CDR3: CASSLAGVSETQYF. The DNA for the CDR3 is TGTGCCAGCAGCTTGGCCGGGGTCTCGGAGACCCAGTACTTC.

This clonotype was observed many times. As DNA, the CDR3 is TGCAGTGCTAGAGCCAACGGGGGGCCGTCGAGCTCCTACAATGAGCAGTTCTTC. This encodes CSARANGGPSSSYNEQFF. This rearrangement joins TRBV20-1 to TRBJ2-1; possibly TRBD2 for D (7 bases). Deletions cut 1 base from V and 0 bases from J, with 19 bases between. The CDR3 has 18 amino acids. Per the germline V gene, CDR1 is DFQATT and CDR2 is SNEGSKA (reference sequence).

The chain recombines TRBV6-2 or TRBV6-3 with TRBJ1-2; D unresolved. CDR3 length: 12 residues. Trimming took off 2 bases at V and 4 bases at J, with 5 bases between the two ends. From germline, CDR1 is MNHEY and CDR2 SVGEGT. The CDR3 is CASSYTSYGYTF. The CDR3 DNA is TGTGCCAGCAGTTACACCAGCTATGGCTACACCTTC.

In this sample, this clonotype turned up many times. V gene TRBV30 combines with J gene TRBJ1-6; the match to TRBD1 covers 7 bases. Trimming at V came to 2 bases and at J to 9 bases, leaving 10 bases not matched to a gene. CDR3 size: 15 residues. Germline V gene sequence: CDR1 GTSNPN, CDR2 SVGIG (reference sequence). The DNA for the CDR3 is TGTGCCTGGAGTCCACTGACAGGGAGACGTTCACCCCTCCACTTT. It codes for CAWSPLTGRRSPLHF.

This clonotype was detected ten times or more. This chain links TRBV10-1 with TRBJ2-1, with unresolved D. V gave up 3 bases and J gave up 4 bases, with 13 bases separating them. The CDR3 contains 15 residues. CDR1 and CDR2 from the germline V gene are WNHNN and SYGVQD (reference sequence). CDR3 sequence (DNA): TGCGCCAGCAGTGACCCGGCGGCTAAGTACAATGAGCAGTTCTTC. This encodes CASSDPAAKYNEQFF.

This clonotype was counted only a few times. The chain couples TRBV19 to TRBJ1-5, with D tentatively TRBD1 (5 bases). From germline, CDR1 is LNHDA and CDR2 SQIVND (reference sequence). Trimming cost V 1 base and J 2 bases, with 6 bases left between them. The CDR3 is made up of 14 amino acids. The CDR3 protein is CASSIAGGNQPQHF. CDR3 bases: TGTGCCAGTAGTATAGCGGGGGGCAATCAGCCCCAGCATTTT.

V and J are TRBV11-2 and TRBJ2-1; perhaps TRBD1 as D (6 bases). The CDR3 loop spans 12 amino acids. Per the germline V gene, CDR1 is SGHAT and CDR2 is FQNNGV. Deletions cut 5 bases from V and 12 bases from J, with 14 bases between. The CDR3 sequence is CASSPLQGGQFF. For the CDR3, the DNA is TGTGCCAGCAGCCCACTACAGGGCGGGCAGTTCTTC.

This clonotype was seen at least ten times. This chain connects TRBV6-5 to TRBJ1-2; D might be TRBD1 (5 bases). The germline V and J ends were trimmed by 7 bases and 4 bases, with 22 bases remaining between them. The CDR3 runs to 16 residues. Germline values: CDR1 MNHEY, CDR2 SVGAGI. This CDR3 reads CASTARGRGLSYGYTF. CDR3 DNA: TGTGCCAGCACAGCCCGGGGGAGGGGACTTAGCTATGGCTACACCTTC.

The table lists this clonotype with many counts. V is TRBV7-2 and J is TRBJ1-1, with D possibly being TRBD1 (6 bases). Germline V gene sequence: CDR1 SGHTA, CDR2 FQGNSA. Trimming shortened V by 1 base and J by 4 bases, and 13 bases separated the two germline ends. The CDR3 runs to 15 residues. CDR3 sequence (DNA): TGTGCCAGCAGCTTAGAGGCAGGGGCAGGCACTGAAGCTTTCTTT. Amino acid sequence: CASSLEAGAGTEAFF.

The table lists this clonotype with many counts. The V call is TRBV7-6, the J call TRBJ1-5; D unclear. CDR3 size: 13 residues. Trimming left V 2 bases short and J 3 bases short, with 5 bases between. Looked up from germline, CDR1 is SGHVS and CDR2 is FNYEAQ. The CDR3: CASSLISNQPQHF. The CDR3 DNA reads as TGTGCCAGCAGCTTAATATCCAATCAGCCCCAGCATTTT.